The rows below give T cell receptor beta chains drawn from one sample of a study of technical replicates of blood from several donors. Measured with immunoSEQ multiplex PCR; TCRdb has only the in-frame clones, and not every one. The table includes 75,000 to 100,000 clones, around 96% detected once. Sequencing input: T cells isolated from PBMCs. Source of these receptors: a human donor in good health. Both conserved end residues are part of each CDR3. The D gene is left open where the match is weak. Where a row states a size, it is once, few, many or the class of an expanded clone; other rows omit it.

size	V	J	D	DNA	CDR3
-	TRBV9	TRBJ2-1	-	TGTGCCAGCAGCGTAGGCGGGACCAGCTCCTACAATGAGCAGTTCTTC	CASSVGGTSSYNEQFF
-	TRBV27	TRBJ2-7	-	TGTGCCAGCATTAGTGAGGGTAACGAGCAGTACTTC	CASISEGNEQYF
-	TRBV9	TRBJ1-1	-	TGTGCCAGCAGCCCTCGGGACACCGTGAGGACTGAAGCTTTCTTT	CASSPRDTVRTEAFF
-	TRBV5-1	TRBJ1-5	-	TGCGCCAGCAGCTTGGGTCGCGATAGCAATCAGCCCCAGCATTTT	CASSLGRDSNQPQHF
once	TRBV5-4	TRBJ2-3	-	TGTGCCAGCAGCTTGAGGGTTGGCGCTGGAGGCACGCAGTATTTT	CASSLRVGAGGTQYF
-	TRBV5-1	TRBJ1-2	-	TGCGCCAGCAGCTTGGACGGTCAGTCGGCAGGTACTAGCTATGGCTACACCTTC	CASSLDGQSAGTSYGYTF
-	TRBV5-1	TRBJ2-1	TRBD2	TGCGCCAGCAGCTTGGCCCTAGCGGCGGATTACAATGAGCAGTTCTTC	CASSLALAADYNEQFF
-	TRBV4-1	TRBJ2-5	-	TGCGCCAGCAGCCAGGGCGGGACTGTCCAAGAGACCCAGTACTTC	CASSQGGTVQETQYF
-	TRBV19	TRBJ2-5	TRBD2	TGTGCCAGTAGTCCCGGACTAGCGGGAGAAGGTGTGGAGACCCAGTACTTC	CASSPGLAGEGVETQYF
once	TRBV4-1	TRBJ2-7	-	TGCGCCAGCAGCCAAGTCCCTGACACCGCCGTCTACGAGCAGTACTTC	CASSQVPDTAVYEQYF
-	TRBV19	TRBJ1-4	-	TGTGCCAGTAGTATAGGGGGGCCTAATGAAAAACTGTTTTTT	CASSIGGPNEKLFF
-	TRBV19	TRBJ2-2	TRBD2	TGTGCCAGTAGCGGGACTAGCGGTAACACCGGGGAGCTGTTTTTT	CASSGTSGNTGELFF
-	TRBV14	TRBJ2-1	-	TGTGCCAGCAGCCAAGATCTCTCCTACAATGAGCAGTTCTTC	CASSQDLSYNEQFF
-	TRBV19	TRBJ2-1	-	TGTGCCACCGGACTCCGCGGGTACAATGAGCAGTTCTTC	CATGLRGYNEQFF
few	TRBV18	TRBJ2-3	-	TGTGCCAGCTCAGCGACAGATACGCAGTATTTT	CASSATDTQYF
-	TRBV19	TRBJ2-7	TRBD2	TGTGCCAGTAGTATGGCGGCGCTAGCGGGAGGATACGAGCAGTACTTC	CASSMAALAGGYEQYF
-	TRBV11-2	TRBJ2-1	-	TGTGCCAGCAGCTTAGTGTACGAGGCCAGCAATGAGCAGTTCTTC	CASSLVYEASNEQFF
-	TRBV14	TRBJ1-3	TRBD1	TGTGCCAGCAGCCAAAAAGCACCGGACAGGGTCCTATTCTCCAGCTCTGGAAACACCATATATTTT	CASSQKAPDRVLFSSSGNTIYF
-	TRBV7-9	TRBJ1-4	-	TGTGCCAGCAGCTTAATCCGGGAAACTAATGAAAAACTGTTTTTT	CASSLIRETNEKLFF
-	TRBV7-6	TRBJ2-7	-	TGTGCCAGCAGCTTAGAAAAAAAGCTGGAGCAGTACTTC	CASSLEKKLEQYF
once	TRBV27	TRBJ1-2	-	TGTGCCAGCAGTTGGGGAGGGGCTGACTATGGCTACACCTTC	CASSWGGADYGYTF
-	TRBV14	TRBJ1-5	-	TGTGCCAGCAGCCAAGGGCAGGGCAATCAGCCCCAGCATTTT	CASSQGQGNQPQHF
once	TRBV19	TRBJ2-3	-	TGTGCCAGTGGGTCCCGAGGGATTGATACGCAGTATTTT	CASGSRGIDTQYF
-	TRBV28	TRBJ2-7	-	TGTGCCAGCAGTTTTTCACTAGAACTAGAATCCTACGAGCAGTACTTC	CASSFSLELESYEQYF
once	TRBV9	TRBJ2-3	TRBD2	TGTGCCAGCAGCGTAGTGGGAGGGGAAGGCGCAGATACGCAGTATTTT	CASSVVGGEGADTQYF
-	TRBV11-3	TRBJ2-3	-	TGTGCCAGCAGCGGAGAAAGCACAGATACGCAGTATTTT	CASSGESTDTQYF
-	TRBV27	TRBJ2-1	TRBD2	TGTGCCAGCAGTTTAGGGACTAGCGGGAACAATGAGCAGTTCTTC	CASSLGTSGNNEQFF
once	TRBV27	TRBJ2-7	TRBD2	TGTGCCAGCAGTTTAGGCGGGAGCGAGCAGTACTTC	CASSLGGSEQYF
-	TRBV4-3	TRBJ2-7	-	TGCGCCAGCAGCCCTTCAATGCTAGCTTCCTACGAGCAGTACTTC	CASSPSMLASYEQYF
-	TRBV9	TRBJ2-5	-	TGTGCCAGCAGCGCCACGGCAGGTTCGGAGACCCAGTACTTC	CASSATAGSETQYF
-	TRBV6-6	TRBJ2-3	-	TGTGCCAGCAGTGCCCGACGAGGGGGAGTCGCAGATACGCAGTATTTT	CASSARRGGVADTQYF
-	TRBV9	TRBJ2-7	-	TGTGCCAGCAGCCCCGAGGGGGGGAGTTACGAGCAGTACTTC	CASSPEGGSYEQYF
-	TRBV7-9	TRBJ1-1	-	TGTGCCAGCACGGGGGGACCTCTGAACACTGAAGCTTTCTTT	CASTGGPLNTEAFF
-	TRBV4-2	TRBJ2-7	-	TGTGCCAGCAGCCAGAAAGACGCAGGGTACGAGCAGTACTTC	CASSQKDAGYEQYF
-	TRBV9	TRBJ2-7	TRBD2	TGTGCCAGCAGCGTCTGGGGGGGACTAGCGGGAGAAGAGCAGTACTTC	CASSVWGGLAGEEQYF